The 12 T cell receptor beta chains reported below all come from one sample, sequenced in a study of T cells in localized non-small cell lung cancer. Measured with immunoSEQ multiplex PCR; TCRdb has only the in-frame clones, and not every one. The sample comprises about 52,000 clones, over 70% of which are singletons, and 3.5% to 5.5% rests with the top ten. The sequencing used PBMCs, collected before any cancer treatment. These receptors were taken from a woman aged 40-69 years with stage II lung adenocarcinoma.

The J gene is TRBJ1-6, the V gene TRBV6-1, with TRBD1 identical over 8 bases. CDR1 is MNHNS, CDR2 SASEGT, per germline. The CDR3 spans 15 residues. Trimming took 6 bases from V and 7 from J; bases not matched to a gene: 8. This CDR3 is CASRDTDRVNSPLHF. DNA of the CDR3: TGTGCCAGCAGGGACACGGACAGGGTCAATTCACCCCTCCACTTT.

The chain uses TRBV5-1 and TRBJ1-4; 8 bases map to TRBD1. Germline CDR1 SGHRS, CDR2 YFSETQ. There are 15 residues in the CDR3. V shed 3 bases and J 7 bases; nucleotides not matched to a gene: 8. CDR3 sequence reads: CASSSRQGNLEKLFF. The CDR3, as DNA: TGCGCCAGCAGCTCTAGACAGGGGAACCTTGAAAAACTGTTTTTT.

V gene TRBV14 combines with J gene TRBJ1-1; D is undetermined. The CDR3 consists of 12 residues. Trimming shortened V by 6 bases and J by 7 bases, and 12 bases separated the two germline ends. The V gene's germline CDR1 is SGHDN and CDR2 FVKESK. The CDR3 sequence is CASSPQSGEAFF. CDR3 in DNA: TGTGCCAGCAGTCCTCAGTCAGGTGAAGCTTTCTTT.

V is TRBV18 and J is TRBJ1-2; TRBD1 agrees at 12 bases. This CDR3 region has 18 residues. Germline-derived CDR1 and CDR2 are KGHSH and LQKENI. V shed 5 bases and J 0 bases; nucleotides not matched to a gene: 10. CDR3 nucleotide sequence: TGTGCCAGCTCAACGGGGACAGGGGGCGCCCATACTAACTATGGCTACACCTTC. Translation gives CASSTGTGGAHTNYGYTF.

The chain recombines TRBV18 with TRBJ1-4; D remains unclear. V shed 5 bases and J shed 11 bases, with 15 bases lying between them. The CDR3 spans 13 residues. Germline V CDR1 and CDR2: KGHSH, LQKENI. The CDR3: CASSADRGEKLFF. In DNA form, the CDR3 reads TGTGCCAGCTCAGCGGACCGCGGGGAGAAACTGTTTTTT.

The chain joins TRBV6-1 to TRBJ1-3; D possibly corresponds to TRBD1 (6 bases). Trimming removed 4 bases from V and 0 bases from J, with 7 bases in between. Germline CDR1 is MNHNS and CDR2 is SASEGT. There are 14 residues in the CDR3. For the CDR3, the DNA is TGTGCCAGCAGTGGGACAGCCTCTGGAAACACCATATATTTT. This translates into CASSGTASGNTIYF.

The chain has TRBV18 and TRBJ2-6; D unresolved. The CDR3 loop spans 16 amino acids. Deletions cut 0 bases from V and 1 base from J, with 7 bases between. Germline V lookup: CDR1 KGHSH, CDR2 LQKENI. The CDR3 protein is CASSPPLGSGANVLTF. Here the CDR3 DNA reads TGTGCCAGCTCACCACCTTTGGGATCTGGGGCCAACGTCCTGACTTTC.

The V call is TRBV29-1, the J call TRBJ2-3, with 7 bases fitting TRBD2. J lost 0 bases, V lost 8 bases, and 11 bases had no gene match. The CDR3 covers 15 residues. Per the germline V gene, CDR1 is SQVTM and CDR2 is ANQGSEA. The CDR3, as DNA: TGCAGCTCAAGAGAGAGAGCGGGGAGCACAGATACGCAGTATTTT. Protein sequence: CSSRERAGSTDTQYF.

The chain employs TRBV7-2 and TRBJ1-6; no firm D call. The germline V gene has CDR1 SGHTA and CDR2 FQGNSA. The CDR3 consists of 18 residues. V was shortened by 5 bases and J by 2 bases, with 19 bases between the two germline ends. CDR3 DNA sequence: TGTGCCAGCAGCCTCAGTCCCCGCCAATTCCCCTATAATTCACCCCTCCACTTT. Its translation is CASSLSPRQFPYNSPLHF.

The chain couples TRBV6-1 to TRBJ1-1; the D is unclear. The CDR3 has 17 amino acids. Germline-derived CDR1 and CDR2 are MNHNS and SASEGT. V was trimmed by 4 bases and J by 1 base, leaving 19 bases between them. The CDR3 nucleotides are TGTGCCAGCAGTGGGGTCGGTTATGGGGTTCGGAACACTGAAGCTTTCTTT. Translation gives CASSGVGYGVRNTEAFF.

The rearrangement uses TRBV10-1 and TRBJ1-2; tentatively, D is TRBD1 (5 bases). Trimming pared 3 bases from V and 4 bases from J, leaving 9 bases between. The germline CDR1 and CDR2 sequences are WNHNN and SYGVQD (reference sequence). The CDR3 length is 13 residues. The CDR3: CASSERGGYGYTF. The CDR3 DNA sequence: TGCGCCAGCAGTGAAAGGGGAGGCTATGGCTACACCTTC.

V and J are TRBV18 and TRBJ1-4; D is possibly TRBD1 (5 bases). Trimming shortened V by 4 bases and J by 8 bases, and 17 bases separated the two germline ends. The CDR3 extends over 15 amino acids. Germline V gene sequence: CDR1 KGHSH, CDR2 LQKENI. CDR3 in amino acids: CASSLGKGKLEKLFF. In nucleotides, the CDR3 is TGTGCCAGCTCACTAGGAAAGGGGAAGCTGGAAAAACTGTTTTTT.